A selection of T cell receptor beta chains follows, all from one sample in a study of PD-1 blockade in classical Hodgkin lymphoma. Profiling relied on immunoSEQ multiplex PCR, and the TCRdb table lists in-frame clones only, not all of them. The sample lists around 31,000 clones; about 81% were seen once. This material consisted of peripheral blood mononuclear cells (PBMCs), taken before the fourth cycle of nivolumab. These receptors all come from a human donor with classical Hodgkin lymphoma. Both conserved end residues are part of each CDR3. Fields, in order: clone size, V gene, CDR3 protein. Clone size is shown for a subset of rows, as once, few, many or a class of expanded clone.

clone_size: NA; v_call: TRBV11-2; cdr3_aa: CASSLASGGLRDTEAFF
clone_size: NA; v_call: TRBV28; cdr3_aa: CASILSGRGYEQYF
clone_size: NA; v_call: TRBV6-6; cdr3_aa: CASSYTLAADEQFF
clone_size: NA; v_call: TRBV29-1; cdr3_aa: CSVDGAPQGADEQFF
clone_size: few; v_call: TRBV5-4; cdr3_aa: CASSLHGQETQYF
clone_size: NA; v_call: TRBV29-1; cdr3_aa: CSVGGRSLGGYTF
clone_size: NA; v_call: TRBV7-6; cdr3_aa: CASSDQLNRFQNTEAFF
clone_size: NA; v_call: TRBV7-2; cdr3_aa: CASSFLGETQYF
clone_size: NA; v_call: TRBV7-9; cdr3_aa: CASSLELAASGTQYF
clone_size: NA; v_call: TRBV18; cdr3_aa: CASSPENEQFF
clone_size: medium-sized; v_call: TRBV5-4; cdr3_aa: CASSTDRGQTQYF
clone_size: NA; v_call: TRBV18; cdr3_aa: CASSRTGGGDTQYF
clone_size: NA; v_call: TRBV6-5; cdr3_aa: CASSYLRYEQYF
clone_size: few; v_call: TRBV5-5; cdr3_aa: CASSFWAGQETQYF
clone_size: NA; v_call: TRBV18; cdr3_aa: CASSPPQGGPNTGELFF
clone_size: few; v_call: TRBV6-1; cdr3_aa: CASSGKTAGARYNEQFF
clone_size: NA; v_call: TRBV19; cdr3_aa: CASSIGVFYEQYF
clone_size: NA; v_call: TRBV9; cdr3_aa: CASSVSRVETQYF
clone_size: NA; v_call: TRBV18; cdr3_aa: CASSIGNNQPQHF
clone_size: NA; v_call: TRBV6-5; cdr3_aa: CASSYKTDNSPLHF
clone_size: once; v_call: TRBV7-9; cdr3_aa: CASSPQGGRKNEKLFF
clone_size: NA; v_call: TRBV18; cdr3_aa: CASSPVPEAGYTF
clone_size: NA; v_call: TRBV6-6; cdr3_aa: CASSYIGVSNQPQHF
clone_size: NA; v_call: TRBV15; cdr3_aa: CATRVVMNTEAFF
clone_size: NA; v_call: TRBV7-9; cdr3_aa: CASSSPGADTQYF
clone_size: NA; v_call: TRBV7-8; cdr3_aa: CASSLVGAVYEQYF
clone_size: NA; v_call: TRBV7-3; cdr3_aa: CASSSTGSRSPLHF
clone_size: NA; v_call: TRBV6-5; cdr3_aa: CASSYGQTGNQPQHF
clone_size: few; v_call: TRBV5-4; cdr3_aa: CASRLQGYGYTF
clone_size: NA; v_call: TRBV6-1; cdr3_aa: CASSEQGGLGEKLFF
clone_size: NA; v_call: TRBV29-1; cdr3_aa: CSVSRTGGNYGYTF
clone_size: NA; v_call: TRBV29-1; cdr3_aa: CSVESTDRGANEKLFF
clone_size: NA; v_call: TRBV6-6; cdr3_aa: CASSIRTGGGEQFF
clone_size: NA; v_call: TRBV7-3; cdr3_aa: CASSLTEGTDTQYF
clone_size: NA; v_call: TRBV7-9; cdr3_aa: CASSLTGGREKLFF
clone_size: NA; v_call: TRBV5-6; cdr3_aa: CASSLKLLEQFF
clone_size: NA; v_call: TRBV6-6; cdr3_aa: CASGVYEQYF
clone_size: NA; v_call: TRBV27; cdr3_aa: CASSLLPRGGSNEQYF
clone_size: NA; v_call: TRBV5-4; cdr3_aa: CAIHLFGTYEQYF
clone_size: NA; v_call: TRBV6-5; cdr3_aa: CASSSLGQAQNTEAFF
clone_size: NA; v_call: TRBV11-1; cdr3_aa: CASSLVGWGTEAFF
clone_size: few; v_call: TRBV5-1; cdr3_aa: CASSLGVSGSYEQYF
clone_size: NA; v_call: TRBV27; cdr3_aa: CASSLRGRPGELFF
clone_size: NA; v_call: TRBV7-9; cdr3_aa: CASSLTGNYNEQFF
clone_size: NA; v_call: TRBV28; cdr3_aa: CASSLRGPPPYEQYF
clone_size: NA; v_call: TRBV15; cdr3_aa: CATSRDLPDTQYF
clone_size: NA; v_call: TRBV5-1; cdr3_aa: CASSHGSGNTIYF
clone_size: NA; v_call: TRBV7-2; cdr3_aa: CASSLAYGTYNEQFF
clone_size: NA; v_call: TRBV18; cdr3_aa: CASSPQRGPGNTIYF
clone_size: NA; v_call: TRBV30; cdr3_aa: CAWSPGGYGYTF
clone_size: NA; v_call: TRBV29-1; cdr3_aa: CSVGAGGNYEQYF
clone_size: NA; v_call: TRBV18; cdr3_aa: CASSLQNTEAFF
clone_size: once; v_call: TRBV7-9; cdr3_aa: CASARQEPSYEQYF
clone_size: NA; v_call: TRBV6-1; cdr3_aa: CASSEASLRETQYF
clone_size: NA; v_call: TRBV7-9; cdr3_aa: CASSFARAHSEQFF
clone_size: once; v_call: TRBV5-1; cdr3_aa: CASSLEGPGGYGYTF
clone_size: NA; v_call: TRBV7-9; cdr3_aa: CASSLQTGSQETQYF
clone_size: NA; v_call: TRBV7-9; cdr3_aa: CASSPFDYGYTF
clone_size: NA; v_call: TRBV7-6; cdr3_aa: CASSGTQETQYF
clone_size: NA; v_call: TRBV13; cdr3_aa: CASSVRGNEQFF